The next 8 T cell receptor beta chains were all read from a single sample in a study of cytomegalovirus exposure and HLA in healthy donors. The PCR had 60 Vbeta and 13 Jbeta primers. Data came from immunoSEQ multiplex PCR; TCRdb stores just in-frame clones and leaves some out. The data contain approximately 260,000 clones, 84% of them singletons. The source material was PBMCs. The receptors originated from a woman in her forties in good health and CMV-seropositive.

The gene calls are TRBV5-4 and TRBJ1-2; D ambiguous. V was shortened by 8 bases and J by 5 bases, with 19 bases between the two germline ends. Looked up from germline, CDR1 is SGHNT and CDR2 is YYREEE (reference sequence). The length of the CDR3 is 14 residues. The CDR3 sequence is CAREWQEGGYGYTF. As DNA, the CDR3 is TGTGCCAGGGAGTGGCAGGAGGGTGGATATGGCTACACCTTC.

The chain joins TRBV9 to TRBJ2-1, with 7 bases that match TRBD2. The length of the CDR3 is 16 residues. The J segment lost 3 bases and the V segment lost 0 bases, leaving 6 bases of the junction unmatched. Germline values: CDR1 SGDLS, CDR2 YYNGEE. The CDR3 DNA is TGTGCCAGCAGCGTAGTCCCGGGAGGTCTCTACAATGAGCAGTTCTTC. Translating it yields CASSVVPGGLYNEQFF.

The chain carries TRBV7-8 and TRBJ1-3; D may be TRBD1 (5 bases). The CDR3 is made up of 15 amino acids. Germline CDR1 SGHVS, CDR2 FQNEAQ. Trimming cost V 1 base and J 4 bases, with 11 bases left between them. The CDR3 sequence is CASSLGGDRGNTIYF. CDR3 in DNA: TGTGCCAGCAGCTTAGGGGGGGACCGCGGAAACACCATATATTTT. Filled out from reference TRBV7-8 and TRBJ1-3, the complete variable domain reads GAGVSQSPRYKVAKRGQDVALRCDPISGHVSLFWYQQALGQGPEFLTYFQNEAQLDKSGLPSDRFFAERPEGSVSTLKIQRTQQEDSAVYLCASSLGGDRGNTIYFGEGSWLTVV.

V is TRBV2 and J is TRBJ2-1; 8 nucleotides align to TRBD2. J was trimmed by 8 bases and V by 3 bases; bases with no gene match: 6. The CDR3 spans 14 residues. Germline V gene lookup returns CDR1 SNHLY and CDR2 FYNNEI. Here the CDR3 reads CASSDREGRHEQFF. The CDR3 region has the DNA TGTGCCAGCAGTGATCGGGAGGGTCGGCATGAGCAGTTCTTC.

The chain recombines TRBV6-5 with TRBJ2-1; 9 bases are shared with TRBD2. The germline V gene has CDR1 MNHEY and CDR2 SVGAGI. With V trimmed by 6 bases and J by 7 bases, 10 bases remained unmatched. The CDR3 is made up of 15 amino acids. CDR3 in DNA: TGTGCCAGCAGAGATAGCGGGAGTCGGAGAAATGAGCAGTTCTTC. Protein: CASRDSGSRRNEQFF.

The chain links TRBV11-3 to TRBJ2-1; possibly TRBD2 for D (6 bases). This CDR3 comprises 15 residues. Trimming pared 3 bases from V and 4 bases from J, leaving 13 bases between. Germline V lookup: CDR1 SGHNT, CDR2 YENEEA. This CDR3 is CASSFEASAYNEQFF. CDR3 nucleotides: TGTGCCAGCAGCTTTGAGGCTAGCGCTTACAATGAGCAGTTCTTC.

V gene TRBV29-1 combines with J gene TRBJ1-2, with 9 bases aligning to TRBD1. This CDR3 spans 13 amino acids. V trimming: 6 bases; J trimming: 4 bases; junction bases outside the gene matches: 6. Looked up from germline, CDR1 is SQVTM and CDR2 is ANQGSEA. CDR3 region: CSVGTGLAYGYTF. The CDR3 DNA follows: TGCAGCGTGGGGACAGGGCTTGCCTATGGCTACACCTTC.

CDR3 in DNA: TGTGCCAGCAGTTTTGGGGCGCATACCTACGAGCAGTACTTC. Translated: CASSFGAHTYEQYF. The gene calls are TRBV27 and TRBJ2-7; D might be TRBD1 (5 bases). V was pared by 3 bases and J by 2 bases, with 11 bases between. Germline CDR1 reads MNHEY; CDR2 reads SMNVEV (reference sequence). The CDR3 consists of 14 residues.